Listed below are T cell receptor beta chains from one sample, sequenced in a study of cytomegalovirus exposure and HLA in healthy donors. Repertoires were generated with immunoSEQ multiplex PCR, while TCRdb's copy carries only in-frame clones and drops some. The repertoire includes 190,000 or so clones, about 80% of them detected once, and about 0.7% sits in the top ten. Sequencing used PBMCs. All receptors come from a boy younger than 18 in good health and CMV-seronegative. The CDR3 runs from the conserved cysteine through the conserved F or W. D genes are given only for firm matches.

J | D | V | CDR3
TRBJ2-1 | TRBD1 | TRBV6-1 | CASSGRTGRGNNEQFF
TRBJ1-1 | - | TRBV4-3 | CASSQDLEAGGNTEAFF
TRBJ1-5 | - | TRBV6-1 | CASRVQGSNQPQHF
TRBJ2-5 | - | TRBV7-3 | CASSLLGGRGGETQYF
TRBJ2-2 | - | TRBV6-5 | CASSYEGTGELFF
TRBJ2-7 | TRBD1 | TRBV5-6 | CASSPGTGAGEQYF
TRBJ1-2 | TRBD1 | TRBV30 | CASGQGAGGYTF
TRBJ2-7 | - | TRBV11-3 | CASSESGGAAGF
TRBJ1-1 | TRBD1 | TRBV7-6 | CASSPLTGTGGLTEAFF
TRBJ1-3 | TRBD1 | TRBV5-1 | CASSLGRGPGNTIYF
TRBJ1-2 | - | TRBV19 | CASSIDLGGRFRNGYTF
TRBJ2-6 | - | TRBV15 | CATSRDQGGGSGANVLTF
TRBJ2-7 | TRBD2 | TRBV4-2 | CASSQDGSGGSYEQYF
TRBJ1-4 | - | TRBV2 | CASQMGLPGEKLFF
TRBJ1-1 | - | TRBV9 | CASSVAGNTEAFF
TRBJ1-4 | - | TRBV6-1 | CASSEGAGAWEKLFF
TRBJ1-1 | - | TRBV5-4 | CASSFVGAGTEAFF
TRBJ1-6 | TRBD1 | TRBV11-3 | CASSYHRGYNSPLHF
TRBJ2-3 | - | TRBV9 | CASSVGPSTDTQYF
TRBJ2-2 | - | TRBV4-2 | CASSTLVSGNTGELFF
TRBJ1-1 | - | TRBV7-9 | CASSTNGGLNTEAFF
TRBJ2-7 | TRBD2 | TRBV19 | CASSIGVSGLAGAYEQYF
TRBJ2-3 | TRBD2 | TRBV7-8 | CASSSGGVTDTQYF
TRBJ1-2 | - | TRBV7-2 | CASSLTGIYGYTF
TRBJ1-1 | - | TRBV27 | CASSFAGTLNTEAFF
TRBJ1-1 | TRBD1 | TRBV5-1 | CASRWDRRLTEAFF
TRBJ2-3 | - | TRBV10-3 | CATEVVGTDTQYF
TRBJ2-4 | - | TRBV7-6 | CASSSGRTEENIQYF
TRBJ2-7 | - | TRBV5-4 | CASSVGGRDEQYF
TRBJ1-1 | - | TRBV6-6 | CASSYSFSGLEAFF
TRBJ2-1 | - | TRBV15 | CATSRHRGLGDDLRSSYNEQFF
TRBJ2-7 | - | TRBV5-1 | CASSFDGSSYEQYF
TRBJ2-5 | - | TRBV30 | CAWSGSPGPVYF
TRBJ1-2 | TRBD1 | TRBV7-9 | CASSRDRNYGYTF
TRBJ1-3 | - | TRBV9 | CASSPRVSTGGNTIYF
TRBJ1-2 | - | TRBV4-3 | CASSLLPTQGSYGYTF
TRBJ1-1 | - | TRBV6-6 | CASSFQGWTEAFF
TRBJ1-1 | TRBD1 | TRBV4-3 | CASSQRQGAEAFF
TRBJ2-3 | - | TRBV10-1 | CASSEGVTQYF
TRBJ2-1 | - | TRBV21-1 | CARGLAGDNEQFF
TRBJ2-7 | TRBD1 | TRBV2 | CASTSRDRSYEQYF
TRBJ2-2 | - | TRBV4-1 | CASSQAGYTGELFF
TRBJ2-3 | TRBD1 | TRBV6-5 | CASREQGRTDTQYF
TRBJ1-1 | - | TRBV5-1 | CASSLIQANTEAFF
TRBJ1-2 | - | TRBV28 | CASGTAGESYGYTF
TRBJ1-2 | - | TRBV11-2 | CASSAIYGYTF
TRBJ2-2 | - | TRBV19 | CASSRETGELFF
TRBJ1-2 | - | TRBV10-3 | CAISESGLNYGYTF
TRBJ1-5 | - | TRBV6-1 | CASGDPTGGNQPQHF
TRBJ2-3 | TRBD1 | TRBV5-1 | CASSVGQGRTDTQYF
TRBJ1-2 | TRBD1 | TRBV11-2 | CASSLESGGHGYTF
TRBJ2-5 | - | TRBV4-3 | CASSQRRGGIGETQYF
TRBJ1-4 | - | TRBV6-5 | CASKRGGSEKLFF
TRBJ1-1 | - | TRBV19 | CASSPRLMNTEAFF
TRBJ2-5 | TRBD2 | TRBV19 | CASSMGLAYETQYF
TRBJ1-2 | - | TRBV11-3 | CASSPTGLNGYTF
TRBJ1-5 | - | TRBV5-6 | CASSRGGDASNQPQHF
TRBJ2-7 | - | TRBV7-9 | CASSIGAGGYEQYF
TRBJ1-6 | - | TRBV5-1 | CASSSTVGLDSPLHF